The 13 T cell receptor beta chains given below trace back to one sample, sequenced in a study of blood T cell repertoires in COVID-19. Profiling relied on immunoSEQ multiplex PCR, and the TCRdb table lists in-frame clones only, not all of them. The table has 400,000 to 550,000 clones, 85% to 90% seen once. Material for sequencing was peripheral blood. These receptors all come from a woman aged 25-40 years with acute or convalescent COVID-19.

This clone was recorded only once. CDR3 nucleotides: TGTGCCAGCAGCCAAACAGGGGGCGTAACAGAGACCCAGTACTTC. Protein: CASSQTGGVTETQYF. This chain connects TRBV2 to TRBJ2-5; TRBD1 agrees at 9 bases. The CDR3 has 15 amino acids. The germline CDR1 and CDR2 sequences are SNHLY and FYNNEI. V was clipped by 6 bases and J by 4 bases; unmatched bases: 9.

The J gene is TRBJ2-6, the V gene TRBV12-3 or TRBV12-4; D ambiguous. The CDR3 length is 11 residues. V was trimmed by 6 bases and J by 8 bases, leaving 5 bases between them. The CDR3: CASRRTNVLTF. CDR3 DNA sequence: TGTGCCAGCAGGCGTACCAACGTCCTGACTTTC.

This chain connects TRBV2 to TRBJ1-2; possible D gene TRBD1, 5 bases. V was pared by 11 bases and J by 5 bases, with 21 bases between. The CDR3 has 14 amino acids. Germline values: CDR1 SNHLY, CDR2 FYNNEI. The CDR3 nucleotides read TGTGCCTCCGGAGGGGCCCCGGCGAGGTATGGCTACACCTTC. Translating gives CASGGAPARYGYTF.

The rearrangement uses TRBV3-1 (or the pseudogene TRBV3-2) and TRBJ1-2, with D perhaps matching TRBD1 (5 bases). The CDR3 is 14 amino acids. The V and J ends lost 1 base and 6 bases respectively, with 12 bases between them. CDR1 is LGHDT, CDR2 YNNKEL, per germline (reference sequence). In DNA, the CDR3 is TGTGCCAGCAGCCAAGGATTTAGGGGTAATGGCTACACCTTC. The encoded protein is CASSQGFRGNGYTF.

CDR3 sequence: CASSQVGLRTGASYEQYF. As DNA, the CDR3 is TGTGCCAGCAGCCAAGTTGGTCTCCGTACAGGGGCGTCCTACGAGCAGTACTTC. The V and J genes are TRBV14 and TRBJ2-7; 7 positions match TRBD1. Trimming cost V 1 base and J 1 base; bases outside gene matches: 13. The CDR3 loop spans 18 amino acids. Per germline, CDR1 SGHDN and CDR2 FVKESK.

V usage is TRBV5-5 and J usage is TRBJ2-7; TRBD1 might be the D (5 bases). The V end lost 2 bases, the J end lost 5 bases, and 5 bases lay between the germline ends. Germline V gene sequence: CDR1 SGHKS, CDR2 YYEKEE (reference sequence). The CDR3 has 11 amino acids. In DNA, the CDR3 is TGTGCCAGCAGCTTAGGGGACGAGCAGTACTTC. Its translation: CASSLGDEQYF.

The CDR3 spells CASSVVDRGAEQFF. The CDR3 coding sequence is TGTGCCAGCTCAGTTGTCGACAGGGGGGCTGAGCAGTTCTTC. The chain uses TRBV18 and TRBJ2-1, with TRBD1 matching 9 bases. Per germline, CDR1 KGHSH and CDR2 LQKENI. V lost 5 bases, J lost 9 bases, and 8 bases stayed unmatched. The CDR3 runs 14 residues.

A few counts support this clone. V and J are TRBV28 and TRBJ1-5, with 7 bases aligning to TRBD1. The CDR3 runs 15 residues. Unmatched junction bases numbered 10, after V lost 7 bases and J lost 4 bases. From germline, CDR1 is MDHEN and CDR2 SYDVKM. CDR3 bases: TGTGCCAGCACCATCGACAGGGAAGTTAATCAGCCCCAGCATTTT. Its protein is CASTIDREVNQPQHF.

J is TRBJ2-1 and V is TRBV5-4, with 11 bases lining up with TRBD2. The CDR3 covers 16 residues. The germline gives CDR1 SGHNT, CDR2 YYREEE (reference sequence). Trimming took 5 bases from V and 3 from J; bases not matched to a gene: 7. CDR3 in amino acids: CASRLTGTSGYNEQFF. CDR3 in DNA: TGTGCCAGCAGACTGACCGGGACTAGCGGCTACAATGAGCAGTTCTTC.

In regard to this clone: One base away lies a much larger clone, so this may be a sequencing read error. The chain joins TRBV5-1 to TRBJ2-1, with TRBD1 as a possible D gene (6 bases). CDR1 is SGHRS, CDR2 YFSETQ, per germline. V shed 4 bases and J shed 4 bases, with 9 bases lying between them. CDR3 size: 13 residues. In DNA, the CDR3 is TGCGCCAGCAGCCAAACAGGGTACAATGAGCAGTTCTTC. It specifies CASSQTGYNEQFF.

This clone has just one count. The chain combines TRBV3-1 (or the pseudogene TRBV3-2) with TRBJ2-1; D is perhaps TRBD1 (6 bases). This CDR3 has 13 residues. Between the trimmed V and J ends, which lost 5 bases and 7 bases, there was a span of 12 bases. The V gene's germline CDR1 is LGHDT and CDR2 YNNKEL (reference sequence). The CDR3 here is CASSFLRGNEQFF. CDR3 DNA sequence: TGTGCCAGCAGCTTTCTCAGGGGAAATGAGCAGTTCTTC.

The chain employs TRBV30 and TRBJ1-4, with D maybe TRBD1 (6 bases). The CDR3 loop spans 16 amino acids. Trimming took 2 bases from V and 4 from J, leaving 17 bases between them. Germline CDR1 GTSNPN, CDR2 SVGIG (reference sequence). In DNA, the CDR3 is TGTGCCTGGAGTTTTAAACCGGGACACCTTAATGAAAAACTGTTTTTT. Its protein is CAWSFKPGHLNEKLFF.

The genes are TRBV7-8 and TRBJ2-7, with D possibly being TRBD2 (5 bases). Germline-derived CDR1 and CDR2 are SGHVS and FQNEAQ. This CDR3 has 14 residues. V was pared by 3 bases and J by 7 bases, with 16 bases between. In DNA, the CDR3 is TGTGCCAGCAGCTTTAGGCCCCAGTCGGGGGAGCAGTACTTC. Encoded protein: CASSFRPQSGEQYF.